This T cell receptor beta chain was retrieved from a study of blood T cell repertoires in COVID-19. Study summary: Samples came from the United States, Italy and Spain, spanning acute and convalescent COVID-19. The cDNA or gDNA used as material had been derived from T cells, B-cell-depleted T cells, or PBMCs.

Germline V gives CDR1 DFQATT, CDR2 SNEGSKA (reference sequence). The CDR3 runs to 13 residues. V gave up 3 bases and J gave up 7 bases, with 15 bases separating them. This clone has only a few counts. In the study's own analysis: By means of reference gene primer amplification, nucleated cell counts were estimated. Sequencing was performed with immunoSEQ multiplex PCR; in TCRdb, only in-frame clones are kept and a portion is missing. The V and J calls and clone size were taken over from that table, and D and trimming were inferred from the DNA. This repertoire shows more than 90,000 clones, around 85% found once; its top ten account for 35% to 40%.

This receptor was identified in an older man with acute or convalescent COVID-19. V is TRBV20-1 and J is TRBJ1-2; D ambiguous. The sample comprised peripheral blood. CDR3 in amino acids: CSASGQVQSGYTF. CDR3 DNA sequence: TGCAGTGCTAGTGGGCAAGTGCAAAGTGGCTACACCTTC.